Listed below are T cell receptor beta chains from one sample, sequenced in a study of blood T cell repertoires in COVID-19. Produced via immunoSEQ multiplex PCR; TCRdb's table is partial and in-frame only. The data show a few hundred thousand clones, roughly nine tenths seen once. The specimen sequenced was peripheral blood. These receptors were taken from a man aged 35 to 55 with acute or convalescent COVID-19. Each CDR3 is given with its conserved first and last residue. D genes are given only for firm matches. Size tells how often a clone was seen (once, few, many) or the class of an expanded clone, and some rows leave it out.

j_call cdr3_length clone_size v_call d_call cdr3_nt cdr3_aa
TRBJ2-2 13 - TRBV4-1 - TGCGCCAGCAGCCCTTTTCACACCGGGGAGCTGTTTTTT CASSPFHTGELFF
TRBJ1-4 17 - TRBV14 - TGTGCCAGCAGCCAAGATCACCCGGGGGTTCCTAATGAAAAACTGTTTTTT CASSQDHPGVPNEKLFF
TRBJ1-4 14 - TRBV6-6 - TGTGCCAGCAGACGGGAGGGGATGGATGAAAAACTGTTTTTT CASRREGMDEKLFF
TRBJ2-3 16 - TRBV10-3 TRBD2 TGTGCCATCAGGGCGGGAGCGGGGGACCGCACAGATACGCAGTATTTT CAIRAGAGDRTDTQYF
TRBJ2-3 17 - TRBV4-1 TRBD2 TGCGCCAGCAGCCAAGGAGCGGGACTAGCGGGGACGGATACGCAGTATTTT CASSQGAGLAGTDTQYF
TRBJ2-4 17 - TRBV2 TRBD1 TGTGCCAGCAGTAGGAGACTAGGACAGGGATCGGCAAACATTCAGTACTTC CASSRRLGQGSANIQYF
TRBJ1-1 15 once TRBV6-5 TRBD1 TGTGCCAGCAGTTACCTACAGGGGGCGAACACTGAAGCTTTCTTT CASSYLQGANTEAFF
TRBJ1-2 15 - TRBV7-2 - TGTGCCAGCAGCCCTAGGCTTGTGGGGGGCTATGGCTACACCTTC CASSPRLVGGYGYTF
TRBJ2-7 13 - TRBV27 - TGTGCCAGCAGACCGGGACACTCCTACGAGCAGTACTTC CASRPGHSYEQYF
TRBJ2-7 14 - TRBV2 TRBD1 TGTGCCAGCAGATGGGACAGGGGGCAAGGGGAGCAGTACTTC CASRWDRGQGEQYF
TRBJ1-4 14 - TRBV18 - TGTGCCAGCTCACCACTCCAGGGCGATGAAAAACTGTTTTTT CASSPLQGDEKLFF
TRBJ1-1 14 - TRBV19 TRBD1 TGTGCCAGTCGTCGGACAGGGATGAACACTGAAGCTTTCTTT CASRRTGMNTEAFF
TRBJ2-7 11 - TRBV2 - TGTGCCAGCAGTGCCTTCTACGAGCAGTACTTC CASSAFYEQYF
TRBJ1-2 17 - TRBV25-1 - TGTGCCAGCAGTGAATTTGAAACCCGGGAAGTTGGCTATGGCTACACCTTC CASSEFETREVGYGYTF
TRBJ1-3 15 - TRBV7-9 - TGTGCCAGCAGCTTAGGTGGCACCTCTGGAAACACCATATATTTT CASSLGGTSGNTIYF
TRBJ2-5 17 once TRBV5-1 TRBD2 TGCGCCAGCAGCTTGGGACTAGCGGGGGGAAGGTATGAGACCCAGTACTTC CASSLGLAGGRYETQYF
TRBJ1-5 13 - TRBV6-5 - TGTGCCAGCAGTCCCCCGAGTCGCCAGCCCCAGCATTTT CASSPPSRQPQHF
TRBJ1-6 15 - TRBV6-5 TRBD1 TGTGCCAGCAGTCCCTCCGGGACAGGGAATTCACCCCTCCACTTT CASSPSGTGNSPLHF
TRBJ1-4 15 - TRBV19 - TGTGCCAGTACCCTTGGGGGCAGGAGCGGAGAAAAACTGTTTTTT CASTLGGRSGEKLFF
TRBJ2-7 15 - TRBV9 TRBD2 TGTGCCAGCAGCCCGAGGGAGGGAGGGTACTACGAGCAGTACTTC CASSPREGGYYEQYF
TRBJ2-5 14 - TRBV18 TRBD2 TGTGCCAGCTCACCACCCAGCGGGAGGGAGACCCAGTACTTC CASSPPSGRETQYF
TRBJ2-3 19 - TRBV18 TRBD2 TGTGCCAGCTCACGAAACAGGACTAGCGGGGGGATTATCCCAGATACGCAGTATTTT CASSRNRTSGGIIPDTQYF
TRBJ1-1 16 - TRBV9 TRBD1 TGTGCCAGCAGCCGACAGGGCAGGGGAATGAACACTGAAGCTTTCTTT CASSRQGRGMNTEAFF
TRBJ2-1 14 - TRBV19 - TGTGCCAGTAGTATAGTCTCTAGTGGCAATGAGCAGTTCTTC CASSIVSSGNEQFF
TRBJ2-2 16 - TRBV30 TRBD1 TGTGCCTGGAATTGGAAGGACAGGGTAAACACCGGGGAGCTGTTTTTT CAWNWKDRVNTGELFF
TRBJ1-5 15 - TRBV19 TRBD1 TGTGCCAGTAGGGGGACAGGGGATAGCAATCAGCCCCAGCATTTT CASRGTGDSNQPQHF
TRBJ2-5 16 - TRBV9 TRBD1 TGTGCCAGCAGCGCCGGGGGTGGCAGGGGGCTTGAGACCCAGTACTTC CASSAGGGRGLETQYF
TRBJ1-1 15 - TRBV7-8 TRBD1 TGTGCCAGCAGCTTAGGGTCAACCGGACAGGGTGAAGCTTTCTTT CASSLGSTGQGEAFF
TRBJ2-7 14 - TRBV6-6 TRBD1 TGTGCCAGCAGTTCACCCGGACAGGGCTACGAGCAGTACTTC CASSSPGQGYEQYF
TRBJ1-1 10 - TRBV28 - TGTGCCTGCGGGATCGGGGAAGCTTTCTTT CACGIGEAFF
TRBJ1-2 11 - TRBV5-1 TRBD1 TGCGCCAGCAGCCCCGACAGGGACTACACCTTC CASSPDRDYTF
TRBJ1-2 15 - TRBV4-2 TRBD1 TGTGCCAGCAGCCAAGAATTTCCAGGGGGCATGGGCTACACCTTC CASSQEFPGGMGYTF
TRBJ1-4 17 - TRBV28 - TGTGCCAGCAGTTTATCCAGTGGTACAGGGCGAAAAGAAAAACTGTTTTTT CASSLSSGTGRKEKLFF
TRBJ1-1 16 - TRBV11-3 TRBD1 TGTGCCAGCAGCCCTACCGGGACAGAGGGGAACACTGAAGCTTTCTTT CASSPTGTEGNTEAFF
TRBJ1-1 15 - TRBV4-1 TRBD1 TGCGCCAGCAGCCATCGGACAGGGGGGAACACTGAAGCTTTCTTT CASSHRTGGNTEAFF
TRBJ2-1 14 - TRBV28 - TGTGCCAGCAGAACGGAGAGCTCCTACAATGAGCAGTTCTTC CASRTESSYNEQFF
TRBJ1-2 13 - TRBV4-2 - TGTGCCAGCGGCCGACAGGATAACTATGGCTACACCTTC CASGRQDNYGYTF
TRBJ1-4 16 - TRBV28 TRBD1 TGTGCCAGCACTATTACCCCCGGGACAGGGTACGAAAAACTGTTTTTT CASTITPGTGYEKLFF
TRBJ1-1 11 - TRBV6-5 - TGTGCCAGCAGTTCGGGGGGGAAGGCTTTCTTT CASSSGGKAFF